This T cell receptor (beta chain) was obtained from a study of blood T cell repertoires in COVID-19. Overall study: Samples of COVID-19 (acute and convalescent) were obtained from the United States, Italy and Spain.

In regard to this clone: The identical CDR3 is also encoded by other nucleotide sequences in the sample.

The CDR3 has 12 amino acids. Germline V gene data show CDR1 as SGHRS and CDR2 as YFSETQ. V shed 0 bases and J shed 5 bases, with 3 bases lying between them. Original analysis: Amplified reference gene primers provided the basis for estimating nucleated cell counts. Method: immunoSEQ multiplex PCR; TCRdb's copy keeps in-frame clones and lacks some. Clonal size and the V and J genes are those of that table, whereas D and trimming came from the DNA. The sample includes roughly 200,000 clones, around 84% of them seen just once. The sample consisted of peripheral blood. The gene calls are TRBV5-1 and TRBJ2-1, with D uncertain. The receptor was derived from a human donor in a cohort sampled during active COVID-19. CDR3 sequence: CASSLGDNEQFF. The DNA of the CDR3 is TGCGCCAGCAGCTTGGGAGACAATGAGCAGTTCTTC.